The clone carrying this T cell receptor (beta chain) was counted ten times or more. This record comes from a study of T cells in Graves' hyperthyroidism and ophthalmopathy. Study in general: Peripheral blood collection took place at initial diagnosis, before any treatment.

RNA transcripts provided the source from which TCR beta CDR3 regions were amplified. The HTBI primer set was used in a first-round RT-PCR of the TCR CDR3. TCRdb re-derived calls from the multiplex PCR reads in MiXCR, one entry per CDR3 protein. This table has fewer than 800,000 distinct CDR3 sequences, roughly 17% appearing once. V trimming: 4 bases; J trimming: 3 bases; junction bases outside the gene matches: 3. Germline CDR1 SGHTA, CDR2 FQGNSA. CDR3 length: 14 amino acids. Hyperthyroidism in the patients, aged 18 to 65, was newly diagnosed and under 2 months in duration. The receptor comes from a man aged 18 to 29 with Graves' hyperthyroidism. The chain combines TRBV7-2 with TRBJ2-7; 10 bases match TRBD2. The sample taken for sequencing was blood. DNA for the CDR3: TGTGCCAGCAGCTACAGCGGGAGGGTCTACGAGCAGTACTTC. Translation gives CASSYSGRVYEQYF. Based on the CDR3 plus reference TRBV7-2 and TRBJ2-7, the full variable domain is GAGVSQSPSNKVTEKGKDVELRCDPISGHTALYWYRQSLGQGLEFLIYFQGNSAPDKSGLPSDRFSAERTGGSVSTLTIQRTQQEDSAVYLCASSYSGRVYEQYFGPGTRLTVT.